This TCR beta chain was observed in a study of vaccination and CD4 T cells after COVID-19. Treatment here: roughly ten-day PBMC culture with coronavirus spike peptide pools or control peptides (ViraFEST assay). CD4+ T lymphocytes from the unexposed donor were collected before the COVID-19 pandemic (2011-2018). TCRs were sequenced by ViraFEST after antigen-specific T cells had been expanded with peptide pools. Sequence data for DNA of cultured CD4+ T cells were generated by the Oncomine TCR Beta short-read assay. In TCRdb, the PCR reads were re-called with MiXCR into one record per CDR3 protein. Counted here are thousands of distinct CDR3 sequences, roughly 50% occurring once; the ten biggest clones make up 24%. Trimming cost V 1 base and J 4 bases, with 10 bases left between them. This CDR3 contains 14 residues. CDR1 is SGHTA, CDR2 FQGNSA, per germline. This clonotype was recorded a few times. Its antigen remains unknown.

The source of this sequence is a human donor in good health. The source material was CD4+ T cells from blood, cultured in vitro. V and J are TRBV7-2 and TRBJ1-1; tentative D call: TRBD1 (6 bases). DNA for the CDR3: TGTGCCAGCAGCTTAGATGGCAGGGGCACTGAAGCTTTCTTT. This gives the protein CASSLDGRGTEAFF.